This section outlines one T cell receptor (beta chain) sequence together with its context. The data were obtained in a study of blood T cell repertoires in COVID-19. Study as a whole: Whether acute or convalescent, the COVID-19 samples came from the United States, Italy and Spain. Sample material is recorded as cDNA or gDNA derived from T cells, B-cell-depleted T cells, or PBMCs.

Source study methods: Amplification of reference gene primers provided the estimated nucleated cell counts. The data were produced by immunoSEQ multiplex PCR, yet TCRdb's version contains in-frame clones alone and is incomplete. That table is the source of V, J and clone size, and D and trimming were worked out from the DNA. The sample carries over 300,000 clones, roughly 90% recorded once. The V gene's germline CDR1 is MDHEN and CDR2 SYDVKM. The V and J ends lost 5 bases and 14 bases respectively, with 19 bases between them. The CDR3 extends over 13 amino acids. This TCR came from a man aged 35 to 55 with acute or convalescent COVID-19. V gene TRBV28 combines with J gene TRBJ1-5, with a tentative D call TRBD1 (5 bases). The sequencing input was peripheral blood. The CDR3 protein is CASSSPQDPREHF. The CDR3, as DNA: TGTGCCAGCAGTAGCCCACAGGATCCAAGGGAGCATTTT.